This is a list of T cell receptor beta chains from one sample in a study of OX40 agonist ivuxolimab in advanced cancers. The repertoire was sequenced with immunoSEQ multiplex PCR; TCRdb's copy has only in-frame clones and lacks some. Of 99,000 or so clones listed, approximately 95% were seen once; the top ten hold about 0.18%. Source: CD4+ or CD8+ T cells sorted from blood, taken in a trial of the OX40 agonist ivuxolimab. Every receptor here comes from an adult with an advanced solid tumor such as melanoma, head and neck, liver or kidney cancer. The CDR3 runs from the conserved cysteine through the conserved F or W. D genes are given only for firm matches. Size values are once, few and many counts, or a class for expanded clones, and some rows have none.

NA | TRBJ2-5 | TRBV5-8 | TRBD2 | CASTPGLAGGETQYF | TGTGCCAGCACCCCGGGACTAGCGGGGGGAGAGACCCAGTACTTC
once | TRBJ2-7 | TRBV18 | NA | CASSPPSLSYEQYF | TGTGCCAGCTCACCACCGAGTCTCAGCTACGAGCAGTACTTC
NA | TRBJ2-7 | TRBV7-9 | TRBD2 | CASSLEGLRAYEQYF | TGTGCCAGCAGCTTAGAGGGACTAAGGGCCTACGAGCAGTACTTC
NA | TRBJ1-4 | TRBV4-3 | NA | CASSRAPYTAEGEKLFF | TGCGCCAGCAGCCGAGCCCCTTACACCGCTGAGGGTGAAAAACTGTTTTTT
NA | TRBJ1-3 | TRBV27 | NA | CASSLSAPGFLGNTIYF | TGTGCCAGCAGTTTATCCGCGCCGGGTTTTCTCGGAAACACCATATATTTT
NA | TRBJ1-1 | TRBV7-2 | NA | CASSLARQHVGAFF | TGTGCCAGCAGCTTAGCCCGACAGCACGTCGGCGCTTTCTTT
few | TRBJ1-4 | TRBV4-1 | NA | CASSQAREKLFF | TGCGCCAGCAGCCAAGCGAGGGAAAAACTGTTTTTT
NA | TRBJ2-3 | TRBV11-2 | NA | CASSPANTQYF | TGTGCCAGCAGCCCCGCGAATACGCAGTATTTT
NA | TRBJ1-2 | TRBV4-3 | NA | CASSQDRLYGYTF | TGCGCCAGCAGCCAAGATAGGCTCTATGGCTACACCTTC
NA | TRBJ1-1 | TRBV5-4 | TRBD1 | CASSPGWTGTNTEAFF | TGTGCCAGCAGCCCGGGGTGGACAGGGACTAACACTGAAGCTTTCTTT
NA | TRBJ2-5 | TRBV18 | NA | CASSTGGYQETQYF | TGTGCCAGCTCTACTGGAGGTTACCAAGAGACCCAGTACTTC
NA | TRBJ1-1 | TRBV6-1 | TRBD1 | CASSAPQGVEAFF | TGTGCCAGCAGTGCCCCCCAGGGGGTTGAAGCTTTCTTT
NA | TRBJ1-1 | TRBV10-3 | TRBD1 | CAISGTGVSTEAFF | TGTGCCATCAGTGGGACAGGGGTGAGCACTGAAGCTTTCTTT
NA | TRBJ2-7 | TRBV7-9 | TRBD1 | CAGGQGLGANEQYF | TGTGCCGGGGGACAGGGACTCGGTGCGAACGAGCAGTACTTC
NA | TRBJ1-2 | TRBV5-1 | TRBD1 | CASSSGGLNYGYTF | TGCGCCAGCAGCTCAGGGGGCCTGAACTATGGCTACACCTTC
NA | TRBJ2-5 | TRBV2 | TRBD1 | CARGQQETQYF | TGTGCCAGGGGACAGCAAGAGACCCAGTACTTC
once | TRBJ2-7 | TRBV7-2 | TRBD2 | CASSRSLAGGVGEQYF | TGTGCCAGCAGCCGGTCATTAGCGGGAGGGGTGGGGGAGCAGTACTTC
NA | TRBJ1-2 | TRBV11-2 | NA | CASSLAGPNYGYTF | TGTGCCAGCAGCTTAGCCGGGCCGAACTATGGCTACACCTTC
NA | TRBJ1-6 | TRBV11-3 | NA | CASSLDFRGARFPLHF | TGTGCCAGCAGCTTAGATTTCAGGGGCGCTCGGTTCCCCCTCCACTTT
NA | TRBJ2-7 | TRBV5-6 | TRBD2 | CASSYRTSGSPYEQYF | TGTGCCAGCAGCTACCGGACTAGCGGGAGCCCCTACGAGCAGTACTTC
NA | TRBJ2-7 | TRBV19 | NA | CASSPPAAGKYEQYF | TGTGCCAGTAGTCCGCCCGCGGCAGGTAAATACGAGCAGTACTTC
once | TRBJ2-1 | TRBV7-7 | TRBD2 | CASSSISGSGASYNEQFF | TGTGCTAGCAGCTCTATATCGGGGAGCGGGGCCTCCTACAATGAGCAGTTCTTC
once | TRBJ2-7 | TRBV29-1 | NA | CSLRSSYEQYF | TGCAGCCTCCGGAGCTCCTACGAGCAGTACTTC
NA | TRBJ1-1 | TRBV15 | NA | CATSRDLRDGNTEAFF | TGTGCCACCAGCAGAGATTTGAGAGACGGGAACACTGAAGCTTTCTTT
NA | TRBJ2-1 | TRBV6-4 | TRBD2 | CASSDQAGAWYNEQFF | TGTGCCAGCAGTGACCAAGCGGGGGCTTGGTACAATGAGCAGTTCTTC
NA | TRBJ1-3 | TRBV29-1 | NA | CSVDTGSGNTIYF | TGCAGCGTCGACACAGGGTCTGGAAACACCATATATTTT
few | TRBJ1-5 | TRBV28 | NA | CASSGGGQSGHF | TGTGCCAGCAGCGGCGGGGGACAAAGCGGGCATTTT
NA | TRBJ1-1 | TRBV5-1 | NA | CASSLVGTQTNTEAFF | TGCGCCAGCAGCTTGGTCGGTACACAGACTAACACTGAAGCTTTCTTT
NA | TRBJ2-2 | TRBV27 | NA | CASSLEGQGNTGELFF | TGTGCCAGCAGTTTAGAGGGGCAGGGCAACACCGGGGAGCTGTTTTTT
NA | TRBJ1-6 | TRBV27 | NA | CASSSSSYNSPLHF | TGTGCCAGCAGTTCCTCGAGCTATAATTCACCCCTCCACTTT
NA | TRBJ1-2 | TRBV28 | NA | CASSLCRDLF | TGTGCCAGCAGTTTATGCCGGGACCTCTTC
NA | TRBJ1-6 | TRBV30 | NA | CAWGGHTNSPLHF | TGTGCCTGGGGGGGACACACGAATTCACCCCTCCACTTT
NA | TRBJ2-2 | TRBV5-1 | NA | CASSLRMSSANTGELFF | TGCGCCAGCAGCTTGCGCATGTCGAGCGCGAACACCGGGGAGCTGTTTTTT
NA | TRBJ2-7 | TRBV9 | NA | CASSTGSYEQYF | TGTGCCAGCAGCACGGGAAGCTACGAGCAGTACTTC
NA | TRBJ1-5 | TRBV7-2 | TRBD1 | CASSAPDRNQPQHF | TGTGCCAGCAGCGCCCCGGACAGGAATCAGCCCCAGCATTTT
NA | TRBJ2-5 | TRBV10-3 | TRBD1 | CAIRGTGTKETQYF | TGTGCCATCAGAGGGACAGGGACGAAAGAGACCCAGTACTTC
NA | TRBJ2-7 | TRBV10-3 | TRBD2 | CAISIAGGTAYEQYF | TGTGCCATCAGTATAGCGGGAGGGACGGCCTACGAGCAGTACTTC
NA | TRBJ2-7 | TRBV5-6 | NA | CASSLGQGGYEQYF | TGTGCCAGCAGCTTGGGACAGGGAGGGTACGAGCAGTACTTC
NA | TRBJ1-6 | TRBV19 | TRBD1 | CASSRAGGHNSPLHF | TGTGCCAGTAGTAGGGCAGGGGGCCATAATTCACCCCTCCACTTT
NA | TRBJ1-4 | TRBV5-1 | NA | CASSYQRGANEKLFF | TGCGCCAGCAGCTACCAGCGGGGGGCTAATGAAAAACTGTTTTTT